A selection of T cell receptor beta chains follows, all from one sample in a study of blood T cell repertoires in COVID-19. The protocol was immunoSEQ multiplex PCR, while the TCRdb copy is restricted to in-frame clones and leaves out a portion. Of about 59,000 clones in the sample, 75% to 95% were seen once. The sequenced sample was peripheral blood. The receptors originated from a man aged 80 or over with acute or convalescent COVID-19. CDR3s include the opening cysteine and the closing phenylalanine or tryptophan. Each record gives: V gene, clone size, CDR3 protein. Expanded clones get a size class; other rows say once, few or many, or leave the size out.

>TRBV5-6|NA
CASSFYGRSNQPQHF
>TRBV30|NA
CASFFLEGAPGQNTEAFF
>TRBV5-1|NA
CASSLADGRGYGYTF
>TRBV19|once
CASSIEGTGLVEQFF
>TRBV7-9|NA
CASSFAGHPQETQYF
>TRBV10-3|NA
CAIRSVGVMNTEAFF
>TRBV28|NA
CASRTGQGNYGYTF
>TRBV19|NA
CASTDRGTYNSPLHF
>TRBV2|NA
CASSGGVGSDEKLFF
>TRBV19|NA
CASNSPGGSTDTQYF
>TRBV3-1/TRBV3-2|once
CASSQNGATNEKLFF
>TRBV24-1|NA
CATSDHGTARYEQYF
>TRBV5-1|NA
CASSLVSSGGQTQYF
>TRBV15|NA
CATRSGGSYEQYF
>TRBV25-1|NA
CASSGTGDGSYNEQFF
>TRBV5-8|NA
CASSTGGDTQYF
>TRBV20-1|few
CSASPAGLAGAYTDTQYF
>TRBV6-5|NA
CASVGSYEQYF
>TRBV28|NA
CASRLPTALGTEAFF
>TRBV19|NA
CASSTSLRDTQYF
>TRBV6-1|NA
CASSEARDRGPWHEQYF
>TRBV7-8|NA
CASSPRRAGGPDTQYF
>TRBV6-5|few
CASSTQGNSGHEQYF
>TRBV5-5|NA
CAGAEFVGEYEQYF
>TRBV2|NA
CASTGVNGGEQFF
>TRBV30|NA
CAWSVRVGAQGTSSYNSPLHF
>TRBV5-6|once
CASSLAFEQYF
>TRBV13|NA
CASSLQVTDTQYF
>TRBV5-5|NA
CASSLGAGGLQETQYF
>TRBV3-1/TRBV3-2|NA
CASSQSIGGTDTQYF
>TRBV9|NA
CASSVSTGTTSTGELFF
>TRBV2|NA
CASSGQGGTEAFF
>TRBV18|NA
CASSPLLEETQYF
>TRBV3-1/TRBV3-2|few
CASSQDLAGRYEQYF
>TRBV5-1|NA
CASSPGTANEQFF
>TRBV19|NA
CAPGVTDTQYF
>TRBV24-1|NA
CATSDTGTGLYEQYF
>TRBV19|NA
CASSIPPARARNQPQHF
>TRBV5-1|once
CASSLGDRFNQPQHF
>TRBV3-1/TRBV3-2|NA
CASSQDRAGNTIYF
>TRBV19|NA
CASSIQGVADTQYF
>TRBV30|NA
CAWEQGGTEAFF
>TRBV6-2/TRBV6-3|NA
CASSFPGTGFSNQPQHF
>TRBV5-1|NA
CASSLALAGGPEAFF
>TRBV28|few
CASTLIGGTSRIGEQYF